This T cell receptor (beta chain) is drawn from a study of blood T cell repertoires in COVID-19. Study-level information: PBMCs, B-cell-depleted T cells, or T cells provided the cDNA or gDNA that made up the material.

Measured with immunoSEQ multiplex PCR; TCRdb has only the in-frame clones, and not every one. The table includes roughly 56,000 clones, 75% to 95% detected once. CDR1 LGHNA and CDR2 YNFKEQ come from the germline V gene. CDR3 length equals 12 residues. Trimming took off 0 bases at V and 7 bases at J, with 7 bases between the two ends. The rearrangement joins TRBV4-2 to TRBJ2-7; D uncertain. The source of this sequence is a man aged 45-60 years with active COVID-19. The sequenced sample was peripheral blood. The CDR3 DNA reads as TGTGCCAGCAGCCAAGATTTCGGTGAGCAGTACTTC. This translates into CASSQDFGEQYF.